The rows below give T cell receptor beta chains drawn from one sample of a study of CD4+ T cells in melanoma. Sequenced by immunoSEQ multiplex PCR; TCRdb stores in-frame clones only, minus some. The sample yields some 10,000 clones, 68% seen once. Sample: cells from a culture (not recorded whether cultured in vitro). The receptors here all came from a human donor with melanoma. Each CDR3 is given with its conserved first and last residue. The D gene is left open where the match is weak. Only part of the rows carry a size: once, few, many, or a class if the clone is expanded.

V: TRBV19; size: -; J: TRBJ1-1; D: -; DNA: TGTGCCAGTAGTATAACCGGGAACACTGAAGCTTTCTTT; CDR3: CASSITGNTEAFF
V: TRBV5-1; size: few; J: TRBJ1-6; D: -; DNA: TGCGCCAGCAGCTTGGGTGACAGGAGTTCACCCCTCCACTTT; CDR3: CASSLGDRSSPLHF
V: TRBV6-5; size: -; J: TRBJ1-2; D: -; DNA: TGTGCCAGCAGTTACTCGAAACAAGTCAGAACCTATGGCTACACCTTC; CDR3: CASSYSKQVRTYGYTF
V: TRBV2; size: -; J: TRBJ1-2; D: TRBD1; DNA: TGTGCCAGCAGTGGGACTCCCAGGGGGCAGGTCTATGGCTACACCTTC; CDR3: CASSGTPRGQVYGYTF
V: TRBV7-9; size: -; J: TRBJ1-6; D: -; DNA: TGTGCCAGCAGCATATTCAGGGGTACATATAATTCACCCCTCCACTTT; CDR3: CASSIFRGTYNSPLHF
V: TRBV19; size: -; J: TRBJ2-1; D: -; DNA: TGTGCCAGTAGCGGGGATTACAATGAGCAGTTCTTC; CDR3: CASSGDYNEQFF
V: TRBV19; size: -; J: TRBJ1-5; D: TRBD1; DNA: TGTGCCAGTAGTCCCGGACAGGGGGCCTTGCCCCAGCATTTT; CDR3: CASSPGQGALPQHF
V: TRBV5-1; size: -; J: TRBJ2-3; D: -; DNA: TGCGCCAGCAGCTTGGTACCCTACACAGATACGCAGTATTTT; CDR3: CASSLVPYTDTQYF
V: TRBV10-3; size: -; J: TRBJ2-3; D: -; DNA: TGTGCCATCCAGGAGGGGGGCACAGATACGCAGTATTTT; CDR3: CAIQEGGTDTQYF
V: TRBV7-9; size: -; J: TRBJ2-3; D: TRBD2; DNA: TGTGCCAGCAGCTCATTTCGGGGGGAGTATTTT; CDR3: CASSSFRGEYF
V: TRBV5-6; size: -; J: TRBJ2-2; D: TRBD1; DNA: TGTGCCAGCAGCTTGAGGACAGGGATCGCCGGGGAGCTGTTTTTT; CDR3: CASSLRTGIAGELFF
V: TRBV9; size: -; J: TRBJ1-3; D: TRBD1; DNA: TGTGCCAGCAGCGCCGCCCTGCAGGGGGCGGCTGGAAACACCATATATTTT; CDR3: CASSAALQGAAGNTIYF
V: TRBV7-2; size: -; J: TRBJ1-2; D: TRBD1; DNA: TGTGCCAGCAGCCCCAGGACAGGGGCGGCCTCCCACTATGGCTACACCTTC; CDR3: CASSPRTGAASHYGYTF
V: TRBV9; size: few; J: TRBJ1-1; D: TRBD1; DNA: TGTGCCAGCAGCGTCCACCCGACAGGGGGGGAAGCTTTCTTT; CDR3: CASSVHPTGGEAFF
V: TRBV5-1; size: -; J: TRBJ2-2; D: -; DNA: TGCGCCAGCAGCTTGGATTTGGGGACCGGGGAGCTGTTTTTT; CDR3: CASSLDLGTGELFF
V: TRBV18; size: once; J: TRBJ2-1; D: -; DNA: TGTGCCAGCTCACCACCTCGGGGGCGCCCGGATGAGCAGTTCTTC; CDR3: CASSPPRGRPDEQFF
V: TRBV4-2; size: -; J: TRBJ1-4; D: -; DNA: TGTGCCAGCAGCCAAGATCTCCTAACTCCGGGACGGAGGAATGAAAAACTGTTTTTT; CDR3: CASSQDLLTPGRRNEKLFF
V: TRBV5-1; size: -; J: TRBJ2-1; D: TRBD1; DNA: TGCGCCAGCGATAGGACAGGGCTATACAATGAGCAGTTCTTC; CDR3: CASDRTGLYNEQFF
V: TRBV4-2; size: once; J: TRBJ2-2; D: -; DNA: TGTGCCAGCAGCCAAATCTTAGCGGCGAACACCGGGGAGCTGTTTTTT; CDR3: CASSQILAANTGELFF
V: TRBV11-2; size: -; J: TRBJ2-3; D: -; DNA: TGTGCCAGCAGCCTACAACACGGCGGCAGGGGGGGCACAGATACGCAGTATTTT; CDR3: CASSLQHGGRGGTDTQYF
V: TRBV5-1; size: -; J: TRBJ1-2; D: -; DNA: TGCGCCAGCAGCCCCGGACAGACCCGGGGAGGCTACACCTTC; CDR3: CASSPGQTRGGYTF
V: TRBV11-2; size: -; J: TRBJ1-1; D: -; DNA: TGTGCCAGCAGCTTTCCGCCCGGGACGGGTCCCATGAACACTGAAGCTTTCTTT; CDR3: CASSFPPGTGPMNTEAFF
V: TRBV29-1; size: few; J: TRBJ1-2; D: -; DNA: TGCAGCGCTGGGGGGGGGCGGTCGACTGAGAATGGCTACACCTTC; CDR3: CSAGGGRSTENGYTF
V: TRBV9; size: -; J: TRBJ2-5; D: TRBD2; DNA: TGTGCCAGCAGCCCTCGCTTAGCGGGGGGACGAATCCAAGAGACCCAGTACTTC; CDR3: CASSPRLAGGRIQETQYF
V: TRBV18; size: -; J: TRBJ2-7; D: -; DNA: TGTGCCAGCTCACCCTCAGGAACGTCCTACGAGCAGTACTTC; CDR3: CASSPSGTSYEQYF
V: TRBV6-1; size: few; J: TRBJ1-3; D: -; DNA: TGTGCCAGCAGCTCAACGGTTGTTCCTGGAAACACCATATATTTT; CDR3: CASSSTVVPGNTIYF
V: TRBV5-1; size: -; J: TRBJ1-2; D: TRBD1; DNA: TGCGCCAGCAGACCAGACAGGGGTCCGATCTATGGCTACACCTTC; CDR3: CASRPDRGPIYGYTF
V: TRBV7-8; size: -; J: TRBJ1-4; D: -; DNA: TGTGCCAGCAGCTTAGTTATAGGACTGCGAACTACAACTAATGAAAAACTGTTTTTT; CDR3: CASSLVIGLRTTTNEKLFF
V: TRBV6-5; size: once; J: TRBJ2-3; D: TRBD2; DNA: TGTGCCAGCAGTTCAGTAGCGGGGGTGGGAGATACGCAGTATTTT; CDR3: CASSSVAGVGDTQYF
V: TRBV6-4; size: few; J: TRBJ1-1; D: -; DNA: TGTGCCAGCAGCAGCAATTGGAACACTGAAGCTTTCTTT; CDR3: CASSSNWNTEAFF
V: TRBV5-1; size: -; J: TRBJ2-1; D: TRBD2; DNA: TGCGCCAGCAGCTGGGCAGGGACTAGCGGGGCCGGCGAGCAGTTCTTC; CDR3: CASSWAGTSGAGEQFF
V: TRBV6-1; size: -; J: TRBJ1-4; D: -; DNA: TGTGCCAGCAGGGGAGGGGTTCCCTTTGCGGAACTGTTTTTT; CDR3: CASRGGVPFAELFF
V: TRBV19; size: -; J: TRBJ1-6; D: TRBD1; DNA: TGTGCCAGTAGTTGGGACAGTGAACATAATTCACCCCTCCACTTT; CDR3: CASSWDSEHNSPLHF
V: TRBV11-2; size: -; J: TRBJ1-2; D: TRBD1; DNA: TGTGCCAGCAGCTCTGCGGACAGGGCTGGCTACACCTTC; CDR3: CASSSADRAGYTF
V: TRBV11-2; size: -; J: TRBJ2-5; D: -; DNA: TGTGCCAGCAGCTTAGACGGGGCGGGGGAGACCCAGTACTTC; CDR3: CASSLDGAGETQYF
V: TRBV30; size: -; J: TRBJ2-7; D: -; DNA: TGTGCCTGGAGTGTACGTGGCCTTTCCGAGCAGTACTTC; CDR3: CAWSVRGLSEQYF
V: TRBV10-2; size: -; J: TRBJ2-1; D: -; DNA: TGCGCCAGCAGTGCATTAGGATCCGCACCCTACAATGAGCAGTTCTTC; CDR3: CASSALGSAPYNEQFF
V: TRBV5-6; size: -; J: TRBJ1-1; D: -; DNA: TGTGCCAGCAGCTTGTATCGGGGAGTCACTGAAGCTTTCTTT; CDR3: CASSLYRGVTEAFF
V: TRBV7-2; size: -; J: TRBJ1-6; D: -; DNA: TGTGCCAGCAGCTTAGGCCCCAATTCACCCCTCCACTTT; CDR3: CASSLGPNSPLHF
V: TRBV10-3; size: -; J: TRBJ2-3; D: TRBD2; DNA: TGTGCCATCAGTGAAGGGACTAGCGGAATCACAGATACGCAGTATTTT; CDR3: CAISEGTSGITDTQYF
V: TRBV19; size: few; J: TRBJ1-5; D: -; DNA: TGTGCCAGTAGTGTGGGGTGGCAGCCCCAGCATTTT; CDR3: CASSVGWQPQHF
V: TRBV7-9; size: -; J: TRBJ2-5; D: TRBD1; DNA: TGTGCCAGCAGCTGGGGACAGGGGCTAGGAGAGACCCAGTACTTC; CDR3: CASSWGQGLGETQYF
V: TRBV11-2; size: -; J: TRBJ1-5; D: -; DNA: TGTGCCAGCAGCTTAGATTCGCGGCAGCCCCAGCATTTT; CDR3: CASSLDSRQPQHF
V: TRBV7-2; size: few; J: TRBJ2-3; D: -; DNA: TGTGCCAGCAGCTCCACTAGCACTAGCACAGATACGCAGTATTTT; CDR3: CASSSTSTSTDTQYF
V: TRBV9; size: -; J: TRBJ2-3; D: -; DNA: TGTGCCAGCAGCGTCGCGGCAGGTTACACAGATACGCAGTATTTT; CDR3: CASSVAAGYTDTQYF
V: TRBV6-5; size: few; J: TRBJ2-1; D: TRBD2; DNA: TGTGCCAGCAGGACGAGGCGGGGGGGCCTTGGGGAGCAGTTCTTC; CDR3: CASRTRRGGLGEQFF
V: TRBV11-2; size: -; J: TRBJ1-6; D: -; DNA: TGTGCCAGCAGCCTAGGCGCGACAGTTACGGGTTCACCCCTCCACTTT; CDR3: CASSLGATVTGSPLHF
V: TRBV5-1; size: -; J: TRBJ1-3; D: TRBD1; DNA: TGCGCCAGCAGCTCTTATTCAGGGGGCGGTGGAAACACCATATATTTT; CDR3: CASSSYSGGGGNTIYF
V: TRBV5-1; size: -; J: TRBJ2-7; D: TRBD1; DNA: TGCGCCAGCAGCTTGACAGGGGGCTTAGGGGAAAGCGAGCAGTACTTC; CDR3: CASSLTGGLGESEQYF
V: TRBV5-1; size: -; J: TRBJ2-3; D: TRBD1; DNA: TGCGCCAGCAGCTCATTATTACGGGGACAGGGCATTGATACGCAGTATTTT; CDR3: CASSSLLRGQGIDTQYF
V: TRBV29-1; size: -; J: TRBJ1-1; D: TRBD1; DNA: TGCAGCGCACGGACAGGGAGTTTTGTGAACACTGAAGCTTTCTTT; CDR3: CSARTGSFVNTEAFF
V: TRBV4-2; size: -; J: TRBJ2-3; D: -; DNA: TGTGCCAGCAGCCAACTAGAGGTAGGGGGTACGCAGTATTTT; CDR3: CASSQLEVGGTQYF
V: TRBV6-5; size: once; J: TRBJ2-1; D: -; DNA: TGTGCCAGCAGGAGACTAGACAATGAGCAGTTCTTC; CDR3: CASRRLDNEQFF